This T cell receptor beta chain was found in a study of Ad26.COV2.S vaccination and SARS-CoV-2 variants. The CDR3 length is 15 residues. Per germline, CDR1 KGHSH and CDR2 LQKENI. V shed 3 bases and J 6 bases; nucleotides not matched to a gene: 6. Treatment reported: 19 received Ad26.COV2.S at low or high dose, single or two shots; several received placebo; per-sample allocation not given. Vaccine and placebo recipients were sampled on day 63 after the first injection. Aged 18-55 years, donor was enrolled in Boston in about 2020. Produced via immunoSEQ multiplex PCR; TCRdb's table is partial and in-frame only. The sample lists a few hundred thousand clones, about 90% occurring once.

This receptor was taken from a person between 18 and 59 years old who received the Ad26.COV2.S COVID-19 vaccine or a placebo. Specimen: peripheral blood, collected in a trial of Ad26.COV2.S vaccine versus placebo. J is TRBJ2-1 and V is TRBV18; 9 nucleotides match TRBD2. CDR3: CASSPGTSPLNEQFF. The CDR3 DNA sequence: TGTGCCAGCTCACCTGGGACTAGCCCTCTCAATGAGCAGTTCTTC.